This TCR beta chain was recorded in a study of cytomegalovirus exposure and HLA in healthy donors (dated by TCRdb to the late 2010s). In terms of the full investigation: According to a later analysis, one platform produced both the approximately 110 validation repertoires and the 620 or so repertoires of the first cohort. To predict cytomegalovirus infection status, the study brought together high-throughput TCR immunosequencing, statistical association of individual TCRs with disease status, and machine learning. The study aimed to test whether cataloging public T cell receptors could reveal signatures of past pathogen exposure. Along with the roughly 700-subject first cohort, a separate validation cohort of around 120 different subjects was used.

Overall results and qualifications from the work: Across donors, most TCR sequences were observed very rarely, whereas some public TCRs were present in many individuals. The study listed approximately 150 TCR beta chains as associated with cytomegalovirus. In both the original and validation cohorts, the classifier was reported to diagnose cytomegalovirus status with high specificity and sensitivity. A later analysis had no HLA typing for the validation cohort, so co-occurrence there was scored across all 110 or so repertoires. In vitro tests confirmed that a few of the cytomegalovirus-associated TCR beta chains recognize cytomegalovirus antigens. According to the authors, the approach could potentially be generalized to other disease states and immunological phenotypes. A later analysis found that TCRs clustered in the first cohort also tended to co-occur in the roughly 120 validation repertoires, with 94% of cluster scores above 0.

The donors belonged to the validation cohort of about 130 subjects, which was separate from the roughly 700-subject first cohort. The CDR3 goes from the cysteine to the phenylalanine over 15 residues. CDR3 DNA is the only sequence kept; it has 45 bases, read in frame from the first base. V was cut back by 0 bases and J by 3 bases, leaving a gap of 13 bases between them. Looking up the germline V gene yields CDR1 SGHRS and CDR2 YFSETQ. This clone was observed a single time. Which antigen it targets is not known. No quality values exist for individual bases; no much larger clone is one base distant. The receptor library was made with the immunoSEQ multiplex PCR assay. The paper's data handling went like this. A statistical classification framework was developed to diagnose cytomegalovirus status using the catalog of TCR beta chain sequences. Sourced from immuneACCESS, this table was stored by TCRdb with only in-frame sequences that have V and J called. A share of the clones is absent; for the studies checked, an unresolved V gene accounts for under half, and the remainder has no known explanation. D and trimming come from the DNA, and the V and J calls and clone size come from that table. The table for this sample lists roughly 300,000 clones; approximately 86% of them were counted only once. Together, the top ten hold 1% to 1.5% of the sample.

Sequencing input: PBMCs. Here the chain combines TRBV5-1 and TRBJ2-7; the D gene is perhaps TRBD2, on 6 matching bases. This sequence originates from a woman in her twenties or thirties in good health and CMV-seropositive. The DNA sequence is given as TGCGCCAGCAGCTTGGCCGGGGGTCTAGACTACGAGCAGTACTTC. It codes for CASSLAGGLDYEQYF.